This T cell receptor (beta chain) stems from a study of technical replicates of blood from a handful of donors. Germline V lookup: CDR1 GTSNPN, CDR2 SVGIG (reference sequence). The CDR3 has 13 amino acids. Trimming pared 5 bases from V and 7 bases from J, leaving 17 bases between. Only in-frame clones appear in the TCRdb table, and some are missing; sequencing was by immunoSEQ multiplex PCR. The repertoire holds about 90,000 clones, with about 94% as singletons. The receptor comes from a human donor in good health. The V call is TRBV30, the J call TRBJ2-5, with a tentative D call TRBD2 (7 bases). The sequenced sample was T cells isolated from PBMCs. The CDR3 DNA follows: TGTGCCTGGGCTAAGGGGGGGTTCGGGACCCAGTACTTC. Translated: CAWAKGGFGTQYF. Complete variable domain (other parts from reference TRBV30 and TRBJ2-5): SQTIHQWPATLVQPVGSPLSLECTVEGTSNPNLYWYRQAAGRGLQLLFYSVGIGQISSEVPQNLSASRPQDRQFILSSKKLLLSDSGFYLCAWAKGGFGTQYFGPGTRLLVL.